The present T cell receptor beta chain was sequenced within a study of metastatic and nonmetastatic thyroid tumors. Via MiXCR, TCRdb re-called the PCR reads. This sample carries over 9,000 clones, approximately 12% of them seen once, and the ten largest clones take over 9.5%. The CDR3 is 14 amino acids. The germline V gene encodes CDR1 DFQATT and CDR2 SNEGSKA (reference sequence). The V end lost 6 bases, the J end lost 3 bases, and 15 bases lay between the germline ends. This clone was observed at least ten times. Patients had received no treatment of any kind before thyroid surgery. V is TRBV20-1 and J is TRBJ1-5; TRBD1 might be the D (5 bases). This sequence originates from a female donor with papillary thyroid cancer or a benign thyroid nodule (not recorded which). Some clones in this sample may be carry-over from other donors' samples. Sequenced material: blood. Here the CDR3 reads CSARGGDANQPQHF. CDR3 DNA: TGCAGTGCCCGGGGGGGGGACGCCAATCAGCCCCAGCATTTT.